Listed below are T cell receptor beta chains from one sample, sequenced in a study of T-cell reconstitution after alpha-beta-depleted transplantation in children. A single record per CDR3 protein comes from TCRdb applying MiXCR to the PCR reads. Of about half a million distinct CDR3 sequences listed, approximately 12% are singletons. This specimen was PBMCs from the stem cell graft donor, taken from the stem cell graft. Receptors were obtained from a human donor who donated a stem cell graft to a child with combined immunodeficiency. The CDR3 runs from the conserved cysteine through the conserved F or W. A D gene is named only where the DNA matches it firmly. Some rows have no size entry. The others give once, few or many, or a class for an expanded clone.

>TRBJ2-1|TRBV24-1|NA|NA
CATSVGTEQFF
TGTGCCACCAGTGTGGGGACAGAGCAGTTCTTC
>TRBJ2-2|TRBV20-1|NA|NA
CSAPANTGELFF
TGCAGTGCTCCAGCGAACACCGGGGAGCTGTTTTTT
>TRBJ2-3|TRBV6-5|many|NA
CASRLTGTSTDTQYF
TGTGCCAGCAGACTAACCGGGACTAGCACAGATACGCAGTATTTT
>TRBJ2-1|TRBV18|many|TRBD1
CASSPRTGGWDEQFF
TGTGCCAGCTCACCAAGGACAGGGGGCTGGGATGAGCAGTTCTTC
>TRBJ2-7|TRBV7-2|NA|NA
CATGFPYEQYF
TGTGCCACCGGGTTCCCCTACGAGCAGTACTTC
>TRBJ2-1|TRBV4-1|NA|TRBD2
CASSQDLLLGAGGPSYNEQFF
TGCGCCAGCAGCCAAGATCTTTTATTAGGAGCGGGGGGGCCCTCCTACAATGAGCAGTTCTTC
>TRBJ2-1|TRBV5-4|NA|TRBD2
CASSSPGGVAGRNEQFF
TGTGCCAGCAGCTCCCCTGGGGGGGTAGCGGGGCGCAATGAGCAGTTCTTC
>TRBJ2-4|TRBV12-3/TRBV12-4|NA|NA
CASSLGTTKNIQYF
TGTGCCAGCAGTTTGGGGACGACCAAAAACATTCAGTACTTC
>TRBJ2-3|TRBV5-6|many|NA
CASSLVSDSTDTQYF
TGTGCCAGCAGCTTGGTCAGCGACAGCACAGATACGCAGTATTTT
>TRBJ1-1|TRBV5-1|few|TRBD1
CASSQGVLGTEAFF
TGCGCCAGCAGCCAGGGGGTTTTGGGCACTGAAGCTTTCTTT
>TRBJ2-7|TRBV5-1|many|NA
CASSLFEASYEQYF
TGCGCCAGCAGCTTGTTCGAGGCCTCCTACGAGCAGTACTTC
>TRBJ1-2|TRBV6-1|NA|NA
CASRLVGAGANYGYTF
TGTGCCAGCAGGCTAGTAGGGGCGGGAGCTAACTATGGCTACACCTTC
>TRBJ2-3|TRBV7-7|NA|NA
CASSLVDGSCDTQYF
TGTGCCAGCAGCTTAGTGGACGGGAGCTGCGATACGCAGTATTTT
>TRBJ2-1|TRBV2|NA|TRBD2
CAICPPGLAGGAYNEQFF
TGTGCCATCTGTCCCCCGGGACTAGCGGGGGGAGCGTACAATGAGCAGTTCTTC
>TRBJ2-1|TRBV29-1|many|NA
CSVERSRASYNEQFF
TGCAGCGTTGAACGTTCACGGGCCTCCTACAATGAGCAGTTCTTC
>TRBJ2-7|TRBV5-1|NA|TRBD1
CASSWMDRVDEQYF
TGCGCCAGCAGCTGGATGGACAGGGTTGACGAGCAGTACTTC
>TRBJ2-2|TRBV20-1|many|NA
CSARDYQGTGELFF
TGCAGTGCTAGAGATTATCAGGGCACCGGGGAGCTGTTTTTT
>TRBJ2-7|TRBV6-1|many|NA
CASSERYGSEQYF
TGTGCCAGCAGTGAACGATATGGATCCGAGCAGTACTTC
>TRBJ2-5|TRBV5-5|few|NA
CASSLEDAGETQYF
TGTGCCAGCAGCCTCGAGGACGCGGGGGAGACCCAGTACTTC
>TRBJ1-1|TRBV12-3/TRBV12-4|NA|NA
CASSPTGTLGTEAFF
TGTGCCAGCAGTCCAACTGGGACTTTGGGCACTGAAGCTTTCTTT
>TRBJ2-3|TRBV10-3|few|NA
CATEWEGTDTQYF
TGTGCCACCGAGTGGGAGGGCACAGATACGCAGTATTTT
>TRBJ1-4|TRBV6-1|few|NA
CASGSRGTNEKLFF
TGTGCCAGCGGCTCAAGGGGGACTAATGAAAAACTGTTTTTT
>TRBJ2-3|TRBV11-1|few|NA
CASSSNYQGGFLVSTDTQYF
TGTGCCAGCAGCTCGAACTACCAGGGGGGGTTTTTGGTCAGCACAGATACGCAGTATTTT
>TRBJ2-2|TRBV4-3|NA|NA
CASSLRARGGTGELFF
TGCGCCAGCAGCCTTCGGGCCCGCGGCGGAACCGGGGAGCTGTTTTTT
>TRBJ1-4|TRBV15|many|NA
CATSRDTGGVGEKLFF
TGTGCCACCAGCAGAGATACTGGCGGAGTTGGTGAAAAACTGTTTTTT
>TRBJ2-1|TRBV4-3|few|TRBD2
CASSQVGLGNNEQFF
TGCGCCAGCAGCCAAGTGGGACTAGGGAACAATGAGCAGTTCTTC
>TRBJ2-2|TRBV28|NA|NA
CASSAPGGEGELFF
TGTGCCAGCAGTGCCCCCGGGGGTGAGGGGGAGCTGTTTTTT
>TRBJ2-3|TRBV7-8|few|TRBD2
CASSADLLAGLTDTQYF
TGTGCCAGCAGCGCGGACCTACTAGCGGGGCTCACAGATACGCAGTATTTT
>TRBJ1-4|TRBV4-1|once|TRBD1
CASSPGQTSTNEKLFF
TGCGCCAGCAGCCCGGGACAGACCTCAACTAATGAAAAACTGTTTTTT
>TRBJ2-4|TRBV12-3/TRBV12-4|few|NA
CASSLKNRALGNIQYF
TGTGCCAGCAGTTTAAAGAACAGAGCCCTTGGGAACATTCAGTACTTC
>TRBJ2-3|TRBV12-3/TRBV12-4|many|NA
CASSLGVYQSTDTQYF
TGTGCCAGCAGTTTAGGGGTCTACCAAAGCACAGATACGCAGTATTTT
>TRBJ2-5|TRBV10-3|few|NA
CATAADRETQYF
TGTGCCACCGCGGCAGACCGTGAGACCCAGTACTTC
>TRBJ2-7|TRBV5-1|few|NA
CASSREGTGPTATYEQYF
TGCGCCAGCAGCCGGGAGGGGACAGGACCAACAGCCACCTACGAGCAGTACTTC
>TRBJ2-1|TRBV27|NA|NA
CASSLFPTGPSGGEQFF
TGTGCCAGCAGTTTATTCCCGACAGGCCCTTCCGGCGGTGAGCAGTTCTTC
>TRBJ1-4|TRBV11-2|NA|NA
CASSPLEGMVTNEKLFF
TGTGCCAGCAGCCCGCTTGAGGGGATGGTAACTAATGAAAAACTGTTTTTT
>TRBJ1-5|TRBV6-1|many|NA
CASSEAVNGHNQPQHF
TGTGCCAGCAGTGAAGCAGTCAACGGACACAATCAGCCCCAGCATTTT
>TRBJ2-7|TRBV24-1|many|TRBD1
CATSETGDYEQYF
TGTGCCACCAGTGAAACAGGGGACTACGAGCAGTACTTC
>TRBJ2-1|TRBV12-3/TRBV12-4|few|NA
CASSLGADPRNEQFF
TGTGCCAGCAGTTTAGGGGCGGACCCGAGGAATGAGCAGTTCTTC
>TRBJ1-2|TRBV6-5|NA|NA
CASSYGGAAGVNYGYTF
TGTGCCAGCAGTTACGGGGGCGCGGCAGGGGTTAACTATGGCTACACCTTC
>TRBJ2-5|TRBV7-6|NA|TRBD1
CASSLAGTGGGLTQYF
TGTGCCAGCAGCTTGGCCGGGACAGGGGGTGGTTTGACCCAGTACTTC
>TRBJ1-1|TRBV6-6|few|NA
CASSNTGRGNTEAFF
TGTGCCAGCAGTAATACAGGGCGGGGGAACACTGAAGCTTTCTTT
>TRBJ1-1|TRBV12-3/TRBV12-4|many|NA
CASRGPGGRPVDTEAFF
TGTGCCAGCAGGGGGCCAGGCGGACGCCCTGTGGACACTGAAGCTTTCTTT
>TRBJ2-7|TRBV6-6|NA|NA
CASRGREYEQYF
TGTGCCAGCAGGGGTCGTGAGTACGAGCAGTACTTC
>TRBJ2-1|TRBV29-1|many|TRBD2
CSVQGLADNEQFF
TGCAGCGTTCAAGGACTAGCGGACAATGAGCAGTTCTTC
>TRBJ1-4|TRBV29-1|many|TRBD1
CSVGFQGGKGKLFF
TGCAGCGTTGGCTTCCAAGGGGGCAAGGGAAAACTGTTTTTT
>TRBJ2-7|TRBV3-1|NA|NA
CASRGSGYSYEQYF
TGTGCCAGCAGGGGTTCAGGATACTCCTACGAGCAGTACTTC
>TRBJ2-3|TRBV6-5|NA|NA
CASSYLQPGLRSGTDTQYF
TGTGCCAGCAGTTACCTCCAACCGGGACTGAGATCTGGCACAGATACGCAGTATTTT
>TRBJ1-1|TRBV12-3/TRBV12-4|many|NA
CASSSTPRESNTEAFF
TGTGCCAGCAGTTCGACCCCCCGGGAGTCGAACACTGAAGCTTTCTTT
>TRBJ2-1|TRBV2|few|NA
CASSVTSNEQFF
TGTGCCAGCAGTGTGACTAGTAATGAGCAGTTCTTC
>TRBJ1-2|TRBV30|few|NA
CAWRMGAYGYTF
TGTGCCTGGAGGATGGGGGCGTACGGCTACACCTTC
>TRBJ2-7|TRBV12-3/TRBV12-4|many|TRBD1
CASSMTGPYEQYF
TGTGCCAGCAGCATGACAGGGCCCTACGAGCAGTACTTC
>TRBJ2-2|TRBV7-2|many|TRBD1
CASSLLGGPGELFF
TGTGCCAGCAGCTTGCTAGGGGGCCCCGGGGAGCTGTTTTTT
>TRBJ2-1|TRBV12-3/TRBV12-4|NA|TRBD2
CASSSGTSGSGPYNEQFF
TGTGCCAGCAGTTCCGGGACTAGCGGGAGTGGGCCTTACAATGAGCAGTTCTTC
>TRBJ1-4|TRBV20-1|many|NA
CSARGGGGEKLFF
TGCAGTGCTAGAGGCGGGGGCGGTGAAAAACTGTTTTTT
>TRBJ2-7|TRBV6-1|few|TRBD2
CASRDGHGGSYEQYF
TGTGCCAGCAGGGACGGACACGGGGGGTCCTACGAGCAGTACTTC
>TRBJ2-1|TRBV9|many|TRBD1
CASSADRFYNEQFF
TGTGCCAGCAGCGCGGACAGGTTCTACAATGAGCAGTTCTTC
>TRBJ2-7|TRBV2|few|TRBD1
CASSEGTGFDEQYF
TGTGCCAGCAGTGAAGGGACAGGGTTCGACGAGCAGTACTTC